Listed below are T cell receptor beta chains from one sample, sequenced in a study of T cells expressing NK-cell markers. Using the 5' RACE reads, TCRdb records one entry per CDR3 protein without DNA. The sample includes some 280,000 distinct CDR3 sequences. The sequenced sample consisted of blood T cells: a sorted CD56 or NKG2C T cell subset, CD4+ or CD8+ T cells, or bulk PBMC T cells (not recorded which). Every receptor here comes from a man in his late teens or twenties in good health. Each CDR3 is given with its conserved first and last residue.

v_call	j_call	cdr3_aa
TRBV11-2	TRBJ2-1	CASSARLGSYNEQFF
TRBV23-1	TRBJ2-7	CASSQISDRISPRYEQYF
TRBV4-3	TRBJ2-2	CASSQDVRGDTGELFF
TRBV24-1	TRBJ2-2	CATSDTQGAGGELFF
TRBV4-3	TRBJ1-4	CASSHTQGDNEKLFF
TRBV20-1	TRBJ2-5	CSARHPATTETQYF
TRBV6-1	TRBJ1-2	CASSEALAGAGGYTF
TRBV20-1	TRBJ2-3	CSAIQVTDTQYF
TRBV11-2	TRBJ1-6	CASSLVGVGSPLHF
TRBV10-3	TRBJ1-1	CAISEWDRGRGNTEAFF
TRBV4-1	TRBJ2-1	CASSHEHRDGQFF
TRBV5-1	TRBJ1-4	CASSLEVGTGGEKLFF
TRBV7-2	TRBJ2-5	CASSLGGTPQETQYF
TRBV20-1	TRBJ2-1	CSAPWPPTSYNEQFF
TRBV12-3/TRBV12-4	TRBJ2-1	CASSFVGKGEQFF
TRBV12-3/TRBV12-4	TRBJ2-2	CASSSSGRVVGELFF
TRBV9	TRBJ2-7	CASSVGVSGSGYEQYF
TRBV5-5	TRBJ2-5	CASSLQQGEKTQYF
TRBV24-1	TRBJ2-2	CATSDSGLPNTGELFF
TRBV5-1	TRBJ2-1	CASSSANGHPSYEQFF
TRBV2	TRBJ1-6	CASTRDRNNSPLHF
TRBV3-1	TRBJ2-1	CASSQSRTRAYNEQFF
TRBV12-3/TRBV12-4	TRBJ2-5	CASRPSEVAGRGETQYF
TRBV12-3/TRBV12-4	TRBJ2-5	CASTWGVGETQYF
TRBV20-1	TRBJ2-5	CSAMSWDQETQYF
TRBV2	TRBJ2-1	CASSPGTGNYNEQFF
TRBV7-2	TRBJ1-6	CASSPNTNSPLHF
TRBV4-1	TRBJ2-1	CASAASGTVAYNEQFF
TRBV7-2	TRBJ2-1	CASSLLSGTGAYNEQFF
TRBV4-1	TRBJ1-1	CASSQAASEAFF
TRBV7-2	TRBJ2-1	CASSWTGTSSYNEQFF
TRBV9	TRBJ1-2	CASSVDMATGYGYTF
TRBV25-1	TRBJ1-6	CASSEFGSSYNSPLHF
TRBV29-1	TRBJ2-5	CSGGAPPQETQYF
TRBV20-1	TRBJ1-4	CSARGSHNEKLFF
TRBV11-2	TRBJ2-3	CASSFSPLDTQYF
TRBV6-5	TRBJ1-2	CASIFDSNRANYGYTF
TRBV12-3/TRBV12-4	TRBJ1-4	CASSLDGGEVEKLFF
TRBV18	TRBJ2-2	CASSPKDTGELFF
TRBV19	TRBJ2-2	CASSFSSAGSTGELFF
TRBV6-1	TRBJ1-3	CASARTGDFGNTIYF
TRBV20-1	TRBJ1-2	CSVPLWVGPRANYGYTF
TRBV29-1	TRBJ2-4	CSVLSYSNIQYF